This TCR beta chain was sequenced during a study of T cells in Graves' hyperthyroidism and ophthalmopathy. Exclusion followed for patients with uncontrolled infection, other autoimmune disease, pregnancy or lactation. This clonotype was counted ten times or more. Its target is not known. It was RNA transcripts that yielded the amplified TCR beta CDR3 regions. A set of HTBI primers served as the primers for a first-round RT-PCR of the TCR CDR3. TCRdb called the multiplex PCR reads again in MiXCR, with one record for every CDR3 protein. This sample has roughly 570,000 distinct CDR3 sequences, with around 42% found just once. Notes on the study in general: Onset of ophthalmopathy came a median 6.5 months after the model predicted it. The majority of expanded thyroid clonotypes above 0.001 also appeared in blood. A model of 13 V-J features distinguished ophthalmopathy from stable hyperthyroidism.

The sequenced sample was peripheral blood or thyroid tissue (not recorded which). This TCR was recovered from an adult woman with Graves' disease, either hyperthyroidism or ophthalmopathy (not recorded which).

The CDR3 DNA reads as TGTGCCAGCAGCTTGCGCCCCACCGGGGAGCTGTTTTTT. Amino acids: CASSLRPTGELFF. The V call is TRBV5-6, the J call TRBJ2-2; D not certain. The CDR3 spans 13 residues. V lost 1 base and J 4 bases, leaving 5 bases between the germline ends. Germline values: CDR1 SGHDT, CDR2 YYEEEE.